This record looks at one T cell receptor (beta chain) sequence and its context. Patients in Seattle were enrolled during active infection, then followed longitudinally. The sample comes from a study of blood T cell repertoires in COVID-19. Method: immunoSEQ multiplex PCR; TCRdb's copy keeps in-frame clones and lacks some. This table holds under 300,000 clones, 90% found once. CDR1 and CDR2 (germline): SGHKS, YYEKEE (reference sequence). Trimming stripped 2 bases from V and 4 bases from J, with 14 bases between. This CDR3 region has 15 residues. Sequenced input: peripheral blood. This chain uses TRBV5-5 with TRBJ2-3; perhaps TRBD1 as D (6 bases). The receptor comes from a woman aged 60-70 years with COVID-19, enrolled during active disease. The CDR3 loop is CASSFYRVRADTQYF. In DNA, the CDR3 is TGTGCCAGCAGCTTCTACAGGGTGCGGGCAGATACGCAGTATTTT.